The 28 T cell receptor beta chains reported below all come from one sample, sequenced in a study of OX40 agonist ivuxolimab in advanced cancers. Repertoires were generated with immunoSEQ multiplex PCR, while TCRdb's copy carries only in-frame clones and drops some. This table holds 40,000 to 45,000 clones, 70% to 85% found once. The sequences come from CD4+ or CD8+ T cells sorted from blood, collected in a trial of the OX40 agonist ivuxolimab. Source of these receptors: an adult with an advanced solid tumor such as melanoma, head and neck, liver or kidney cancer.

This clone was detected a few times. The V call is TRBV9, the J call TRBJ2-3, with a tentative D call TRBD2 (6 bases). The CDR3 runs 14 residues. The germline gives CDR1 SGDLS, CDR2 YYNGEE. Deletions cut 3 bases from V and 5 bases from J, with 13 bases between. DNA for the CDR3: TGTGCCAGCAGCGCCGAGGTTAGCGGAGATACGCAGTATTTT. It specifies CASSAEVSGDTQYF. Drawing the rest from reference TRBV9 and TRBJ2-3, the complete variable domain is DSGVTQTPKHLITATGQRVTLRCSPRSGDLSVYWYQQSLDQGLQFLIQYYNGEERAKGNILERFSAQQFPDLHSELNLSSLELGDSALYFCASSAEVSGDTQYFGPGTRLTVL.

The chain is built from TRBV19 and TRBJ1-1; D may be TRBD1 (5 bases). V dropped 3 bases and J dropped 6 bases, with 17 bases sitting between them. Germline V CDR1 and CDR2: LNHDA, SQIVND (reference sequence). CDR3 length: 15 residues. This CDR3 reads CASSIELSRVPEAFF. The CDR3 region has the DNA TGTGCCAGTAGTATCGAGCTCTCCAGGGTCCCTGAAGCTTTCTTT.

This chain links TRBV7-2 with TRBJ2-3; 11 nucleotides align to TRBD2. CDR3 length: 17 residues. Per germline, CDR1 SGHTA and CDR2 FQGNSA. The junction had 8 bases not matched to a gene; V was cut back by 1 base and J by 5 bases. This chain's CDR3 is CASSLGLAGGSQDTQYF. As DNA, the CDR3 is TGTGCCAGCAGCTTAGGTCTAGCGGGGGGCAGTCAAGATACGCAGTATTTT.

This chain joins TRBV10-3 and TRBJ2-5, with TRBD2 identical over 9 bases. The CDR3 covers 14 residues. V lost 8 bases, J lost 2 bases, and 6 bases stayed unmatched. Germline-derived CDR1 and CDR2 are ENHRY and SYGVKD. DNA of the CDR3: TGTGCCATCTGCAGTAGCGGGGGTCAAGAGACCCAGTACTTC. This encodes CAICSSGGQETQYF.

The V gene is TRBV7-2, the J gene TRBJ2-7; the match to TRBD1 covers 7 bases. Germline CDR1 reads SGHTA; CDR2 reads FQGNSA. After removal of 5 bases from V and 4 bases from J, the junction contained 11 bases not matched to a gene. The CDR3 covers 15 residues. The CDR3 sequence: CASSPDGTASYEQYF. In DNA form, the CDR3 reads TGTGCCAGCAGCCCCGACGGGACAGCATCGTACGAGCAGTACTTC. Full variable domain (outside the CDR3, taken from reference TRBV7-2 and TRBJ2-7): GAGVSQSPSNKVTEKGKDVELRCDPISGHTALYWYRQSLGQGLEFLIYFQGNSAPDKSGLPSDRFSAERTGGSVSTLTIQRTQQEDSAVYLCASSPDGTASYEQYFGPGTRLTVT.

The V call is TRBV29-1, the J call TRBJ2-5; no reliable D call. Looked up from germline, CDR1 is SQVTM and CDR2 is ANQGSEA. CDR3 length equals 13 residues. V lost 2 bases to trimming and J lost 2 bases, with 9 bases between them. The CDR3 loop is CSVESESQETQYF. CDR3 nucleotide sequence: TGCAGCGTTGAATCGGAAAGTCAAGAGACCCAGTACTTC.

By proportion, this clone is medium-sized. The rearrangement uses TRBV5-4 and TRBJ2-7; either TRBD1 or TRBD2 may fit D (5 bases each). The CDR3 length is 13 residues. The germline V and J ends were trimmed by 1 base and 3 bases, with 8 bases remaining between them. The germline gives CDR1 SGHNT, CDR2 YYREEE (reference sequence). In DNA form, the CDR3 reads TGTGCCAGCAGCTTGTGGGGGAACTACGAGCAGTACTTC. Translating it yields CASSLWGNYEQYF.

The chain carries TRBV14 and TRBJ2-7; D gene uncertain. Looked up from germline, CDR1 is SGHDN and CDR2 is FVKESK. Trimming stripped 3 bases from V and 5 bases from J, with 11 bases between. The CDR3 loop spans 13 amino acids. CDR3: CASSHHVGNEQYF. The CDR3 DNA reads TGTGCCAGCAGCCACCACGTCGGAAACGAGCAGTACTTC.

The table lists this clone with a count of one. The V and J genes are TRBV7-2 and TRBJ1-1; D is unclear. The CDR3 is made up of 15 amino acids. Germline-derived CDR1 and CDR2 are SGHTA and FQGNSA. V lost 0 bases, J lost 1 base, and 9 bases lay in between. The CDR3 DNA reads TGTGCCAGCAGCTTAGCACTAGCTTCGAACACTGAAGCTTTCTTT. Translating gives CASSLALASNTEAFF.

The V gene is TRBV19, the J gene TRBJ1-5; perhaps TRBD1 as D (5 bases). V lost 9 bases, J lost 7 bases, and 16 bases lay in between. CDR3 length: 13 residues. The germline V gene encodes CDR1 LNHDA and CDR2 SQIVND (reference sequence). The CDR3 protein is CASQPPGKQPQHF. DNA of the CDR3: TGTGCCAGCCAACCTCCAGGGAAACAGCCCCAGCATTTT.

This clone was seen just once. The V gene is TRBV18, the J gene TRBJ2-7, with 7 positions matching TRBD2. Germline CDR1 and CDR2: KGHSH and LQKENI. V lost 0 bases and J lost 4; bases outside the gene matches: 6. CDR3 length: 15 amino acids. The CDR3 reads CASSPPSGASYEQYF. In nucleotides, the CDR3 is TGTGCCAGCTCACCACCAAGCGGGGCCTCATACGAGCAGTACTTC.

J is TRBJ2-2 and V is TRBV6-6; 8 bases match TRBD1. Germline trimming cut 6 bases from V and 1 base from J; bases unmatched to any gene: 4. Germline V lookup: CDR1 MNHNY, CDR2 SVGAGI (reference sequence). The length of the CDR3 is 15 residues. The CDR3 reads CASRPGQVNTGELFF. DNA of the CDR3: TGTGCCAGCAGACCGGGACAGGTGAACACCGGGGAGCTGTTTTTT.

This chain joins TRBV7-9 and TRBJ2-2; 7 bases are shared with TRBD2. Trimming cost V 5 bases and J 1 base; bases outside gene matches: 1. CDR3 length: 14 amino acids. From germline, CDR1 is SEHNR and CDR2 FQNEAQ (reference sequence). CDR3 nucleotides: TGTGCCAGCAGCCAGCGGGAGAACACCGGGGAGCTGTTTTTT. Translated, it gives CASSQRENTGELFF.

The chain recombines TRBV14 with TRBJ2-1; TRBD2 aligns across 8 bases. The germline V gene has CDR1 SGHDN and CDR2 FVKESK. Losses at the gene ends were 2 bases for V and 0 bases for J; bases not matched to a gene: 3. The CDR3 runs 16 residues. CDR3 in amino acids: CASSQNSGNSYNEQFF. Here the CDR3 DNA reads TGTGCCAGCAGCCAAAATAGCGGGAACTCCTACAATGAGCAGTTCTTC.

The V call is TRBV28, the J call TRBJ1-1; tentative D call: TRBD1 (5 bases). V was clipped by 3 bases and J by 2 bases, with 10 bases between them. The length of the CDR3 is 14 residues. From germline, CDR1 is MDHEN and CDR2 SYDVKM. The CDR3, as DNA: TGTGCCAGCAGTTTGGCAGGGAGTAACACTGAAGCTTTCTTT. Encoded protein: CASSLAGSNTEAFF.

The V call is TRBV5-4, the J call TRBJ1-2, with D unclear. Trimming shortened V by 3 bases and J by 4 bases, and 13 bases separated the two germline ends. The CDR3 is 14 residues long. Germline CDR1 SGHNT, CDR2 YYREEE (reference sequence). CDR3 coding DNA: TGTGCCAGCAGCTCAGACCGACGAGGCTATGGCTACACCTTC. Protein: CASSSDRRGYGYTF.

This chain joins TRBV5-4 and TRBJ2-1; TRBD1 or TRBD2 may be the D gene (5 bases each). The germline V gene encodes CDR1 SGHNT and CDR2 YYREEE (reference sequence). The V and J ends lost 4 bases and 8 bases respectively, with 16 bases between them. The CDR3 length is 14 residues. The CDR3: CASSEGRDRDEQFF. The CDR3 nucleotides read TGTGCCAGCAGCGAGGGCAGGGACCGGGATGAGCAGTTCTTC.

In this sample, this clone turned up a few times. This chain links TRBV18 with TRBJ2-2, with 10 bases fitting TRBD1. The CDR3 runs to 16 residues. Germline values: CDR1 KGHSH, CDR2 LQKENI. The V segment lost 5 bases and the J segment 4 bases; nucleotides outside the gene matches: 7. The chain's CDR3 is CASSSDRGAGTGELFF. Written as DNA, the CDR3 is TGTGCCAGCTCATCGGACAGGGGGGCAGGCACCGGGGAGCTGTTTTTT.

This chain joins TRBV6-1 and TRBJ2-6; 11 nucleotides match TRBD2. The CDR3 covers 18 residues. V was clipped by 4 bases and J by 4 bases; unmatched bases: 9. CDR1 and CDR2 from the germline V gene are MNHNS and SASEGT. This chain's CDR3 is CASSALSGGASGANVLTF. CDR3 in DNA: TGTGCCAGCAGTGCCCTTAGCGGGGGGGCCTCCGGGGCCAACGTCCTGACTTTC.

The chain uses TRBV28 and TRBJ2-5; 7 nucleotides agree with TRBD2. The CDR3 is 15 residues long. CDR1 is MDHEN, CDR2 SYDVKM, per germline. The ends lost 2 bases at V and 6 bases at J; junction bases unmatched: 9. The CDR3 reads CASSLRGAGSKTQYF. The DNA for the CDR3 is TGTGCCAGCAGTTTAAGGGGAGCGGGGTCGAAGACCCAGTACTTC.

This chain uses TRBV5-1 with TRBJ2-3, with D perhaps matching TRBD1 or TRBD2 (5 bases each). The CDR3 has 13 residues. From germline, CDR1 is SGHRS and CDR2 YFSETQ. Trimming stripped 9 bases from V and 0 bases from J, with 11 bases between. The CDR3 region has the DNA TGCGCCACCGGGACGGATAGCACAGATACGCAGTATTTT. This translates into CATGTDSTDTQYF. Full variable domain (remainder filled in from reference TRBV5-1 and TRBJ2-3): KAGVTQTPRYLIKTRGQQVTLSCSPISGHRSVSWYQQTPGQGLQFLFEYFSETQRNKGNFPGRFSGRQFSNSRSEMNVSTLELGDSALYLCATGTDSTDTQYFGPGTRLTVL.

J is TRBJ2-7 and V is TRBV20-1, with D possibly TRBD2 on 6 matching bases. This CDR3 has 11 residues. Germline V gene lookup returns CDR1 DFQATT and CDR2 SNEGSKA (reference sequence). The V end was cut by 5 bases, the J end by 5 bases, with 10 bases between. This CDR3 is CSAHRGNEQYF. Written as DNA, the CDR3 is TGCAGTGCTCACCGGGGGAACGAGCAGTACTTC.

This clone was seen just once. The chain combines TRBV4-1 with TRBJ2-5; D might be TRBD2 (7 bases). Germline CDR1 is MGHRA and CDR2 is YSYEKL. This CDR3 has 14 amino acids. Trimming pared 6 bases from V and 5 bases from J, leaving 16 bases between. CDR3 loop: CASRPGGGGETQYF. CDR3 nucleotide sequence: TGCGCCAGCAGACCCGGGGGAGGGGGGGAGACCCAGTACTTC.

This clone was seen just once. This chain links TRBV7-2 with TRBJ2-7; 8 bases agree with TRBD1. The CDR3 covers 15 residues. With V trimmed by 0 bases and J by 7 bases, 8 bases remained unmatched. Germline CDR1 is SGHTA and CDR2 is FQGNSA. CDR3 sequence reads: CASSLARGQGQEQYF. The CDR3 DNA sequence: TGTGCCAGCAGCTTAGCGCGAGGACAGGGTCAGGAGCAGTACTTC.

The chain links TRBV19 to TRBJ2-3, with 8 bases fitting TRBD1. Unmatched junction bases numbered 4, after V lost 7 bases and J lost 4 bases. The CDR3 has 13 amino acids. The germline V gene encodes CDR1 LNHDA and CDR2 SQIVND (reference sequence). The CDR3 sequence: CASKRQGSDTQYF. CDR3 nucleotide sequence: TGTGCCAGTAAGCGACAGGGGTCAGATACGCAGTATTTT.

This clone came up once. The rearrangement joins TRBV27 to TRBJ1-4; D possibly corresponds to TRBD1 (5 bases). Looked up from germline, CDR1 is MNHEY and CDR2 is SMNVEV (reference sequence). V lost 2 bases to trimming and J lost 5 bases, with 12 bases between them. This CDR3 is built from 15 residues. The chain's CDR3 is CASSLQRGLNEKLFF. Written as DNA, the CDR3 is TGTGCCAGCAGTTTACAACGGGGCCTGAATGAAAAACTGTTTTTT.

This chain links TRBV7-3 with TRBJ2-3, with TRBD2 identical over 7 bases. V lost 8 bases to trimming and J lost 5 bases; unmatched junction nucleotides: 7. This CDR3 has 13 residues. Germline CDR1 is SGHTA and CDR2 is FQGTGA. CDR3 in DNA: TGTGCCAGCTCGCGGGGGACGATAGATACGCAGTATTTT. It specifies CASSRGTIDTQYF.

This chain joins TRBV6-6 and TRBJ1-2; D might be TRBD1 (5 bases). Trimming removed 4 bases from V and 7 bases from J, with 19 bases in between. The CDR3 spans 15 residues. CDR1 and CDR2 from the germline V gene are MNHNY and SVGAGI (reference sequence). CDR3 nucleotide sequence: TGTGCCAGCAGTTCCTTCTCGACAGACCTTAGTGGCTACACCTTC. Its translation is CASSSFSTDLSGYTF.